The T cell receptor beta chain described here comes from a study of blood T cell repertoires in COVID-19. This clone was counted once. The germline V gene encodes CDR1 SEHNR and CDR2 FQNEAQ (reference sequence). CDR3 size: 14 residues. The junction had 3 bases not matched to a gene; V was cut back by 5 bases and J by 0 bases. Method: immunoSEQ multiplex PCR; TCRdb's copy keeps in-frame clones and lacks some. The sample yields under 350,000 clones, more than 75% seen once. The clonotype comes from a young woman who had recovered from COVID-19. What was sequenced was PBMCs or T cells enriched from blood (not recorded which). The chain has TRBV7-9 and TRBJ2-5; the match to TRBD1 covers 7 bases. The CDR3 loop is CASSAGTDQETQYF. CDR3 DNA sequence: TGTGCCAGCAGCGCCGGGACAGACCAAGAGACCCAGTACTTC.